This T cell receptor beta chain came from a study of brain T cells in children with intractable seizures. CDR1 is KGHDR, CDR2 SFDVKD, per germline. V shed 5 bases, J shed 4 bases, and the junction held 8 bases outside the gene matches. This CDR3 has 15 residues. Repertoires were generated with immunoSEQ multiplex PCR, while TCRdb's copy carries only in-frame clones and drops some. The sample includes 300,000 to 400,000 clones, 85% to 95% of them seen just once. As for time point: blood from clinic visit 5 months post-surgery; TSC patient then seizure free. The receptor was isolated from a boy under two years old with tuberous sclerosis and intractable seizures. The chain carries TRBV24-1 and TRBJ2-5; 8 bases fit TRBD1. Sequences were derived from peripheral blood, sampled around 5 months after surgery. This chain's CDR3 is CATSGLQGASETQYF. CDR3 in DNA: TGTGCCACCAGTGGCCTGCAGGGGGCGTCAGAGACCCAGTACTTC.